By sample share, the clone carrying this TCR beta chain is medium-sized (0.01 to 0.1%). The time point was: sample taken at primary tumor resection. The authors sequenced whole RNA from tumor, nontumor lung or frozen PBMC without sorting. Samples were obtained from about 75 donors, all untreated early-stage non-small cell lung cancer patients. This entry is derived from a study of spatial heterogeneity in lung cancer. About the research overall: Within raw reads, each unique TCR and UMI combination appeared on average more than ten times.

Germline CDR1 KGHDR, CDR2 SFDVKD. V lost 1 base and J 2 bases, leaving 7 bases between the germline ends. CDR3 length: 14 residues. TCRdb re-derived calls from the 5' RACE reads in MiXCR, one entry per CDR3 protein. The sample holds roughly 2,900 distinct CDR3 sequences; over 10% are singletons and the top ten take more than 35%. This chain uses TRBV24-1 with TRBJ2-5, with D maybe TRBD2 (5 bases). The sample here was normal lung tissue next to the tumor, taken at surgery. The source of this sequence is a male donor with early-stage non-small cell lung cancer. CDR3 nucleotides: TGTGCCACCAGTGATTTCGGGGAACAAGAGACCCAGTACTTC. Its protein is CATSDFGEQETQYF.